Following are 29 T cell receptor beta chains from one sample sequenced in a study of blood T cell repertoires in COVID-19. The data were produced by immunoSEQ multiplex PCR, yet TCRdb's version contains in-frame clones alone and is incomplete. The repertoire includes around 700,000 clones, about nine tenths of them detected once, and approximately 0.3% sits in the top ten. The sample consisted of peripheral blood. The receptors were gathered from a woman aged 18 to 35 with acute or convalescent COVID-19.

CDR3 bases: TGTGCCAGCAGCGTACAGAAGGTGGCGGGGGATGGCTACACCTTC. As protein: CASSVQKVAGDGYTF. J is TRBJ1-2 and V is TRBV9, with D perhaps TRBD1 (5 bases). Trimming left V 1 base short and J 6 bases short, with 16 bases between. Looked up from germline, CDR1 is SGDLS and CDR2 is YYNGEE. There are 15 residues in the CDR3.

This rearrangement joins TRBV13 to TRBJ1-2; D may be TRBD1 (5 bases). Germline CDR1 PRHDT, CDR2 FYEKMQ (reference sequence). V was cut by 0 bases and J by 8 bases, with 7 bases left in between. The CDR3 is 12 amino acids. The CDR3 region has the DNA TGTGCCAGCAGCTTAGGAGGGGAAGGCTACACCTTC. Its protein is CASSLGGEGYTF.

The rearrangement joins TRBV9 to TRBJ2-7; TRBD1 might be the D (5 bases). CDR3 length: 12 residues. Germline values: CDR1 SGDLS, CDR2 YYNGEE. Trimming left V 3 bases short and J 6 bases short, with 10 bases between. CDR3 nucleotides: TGTGCCAGCAGCGGAACAAGGGGCGAGCAGTACTTC. It codes for CASSGTRGEQYF. Drawing the rest from reference TRBV9 and TRBJ2-7, the complete variable domain is DSGVTQTPKHLITATGQRVTLRCSPRSGDLSVYWYQQSLDQGLQFLIQYYNGEERAKGNILERFSAQQFPDLHSELNLSSLELGDSALYFCASSGTRGEQYFGPGTRLTVT.

CDR3 sequence reads: CASTDRDITGAFF. In DNA, the CDR3 is TGTGCCAGCACTGACAGGGACATTACGGGGGCTTTCTTT. The chain combines TRBV25-1 with TRBJ1-1, with TRBD1 matching 7 bases. The CDR3 runs to 13 residues. V dropped 7 bases and J dropped 11; count of bases not matched to a gene: 13. In germline, CDR1 is MGHDK, CDR2 SYGVNS.

The CDR3 DNA is TGTGCCAGCAGTCAAGACAGCGAAGAGCAGTACTTC. As protein: CASSQDSEEQYF. The chain is built from TRBV6-2 or TRBV6-3 and TRBJ2-7; D is possibly TRBD1 (5 bases). CDR1 is MNHEY, CDR2 SVGEGT, per germline. V was cut by 5 bases and J by 7 bases, with 12 bases left in between. CDR3 length: 12 amino acids.

This chain connects TRBV5-1 to TRBJ2-2; 15 nucleotides match TRBD2. CDR3 length equals 16 residues. Trimming at V came to 4 bases and at J to 5 bases, leaving 3 bases not matched to a gene. Germline values: CDR1 SGHRS, CDR2 YFSETQ. In nucleotides, the CDR3 is TGCGCCAGCAGCCTCGGGACTAGCGGGGGGACCGGGGAGCTGTTTTTT. Its translation: CASSLGTSGGTGELFF.

This sequence joins TRBV2 and TRBJ1-1; D gene uncertain. The CDR3 is 16 amino acids. Trimming took off 1 base at V and 0 bases at J, with 12 bases between the two ends. Germline V gene data show CDR1 as SNHLY and CDR2 as FYNNEI. CDR3 coding DNA: TGTGCCAGCAGTGAAGAGGAGGTCTCGATGAACACTGAAGCTTTCTTT. Protein product: CASSEEEVSMNTEAFF.

The chain joins TRBV4-3 to TRBJ1-2; TRBD1 might be the D (5 bases). The CDR3 loop spans 18 amino acids. The germline CDR1 and CDR2 sequences are LGHNA and YSLEER. V lost 0 bases, J lost 5 bases, and 22 bases lay in between. CDR3 region: CASSQDQLGAMFDYGYTF. In DNA form, the CDR3 reads TGCGCCAGCAGCCAAGATCAGCTAGGGGCAATGTTTGATTATGGCTACACCTTC.

This clone was seen only a few times. V gene TRBV5-1 combines with J gene TRBJ2-7; TRBD2 matches 13 bases. The CDR3 totals 15 residues. CDR1 is SGHRS and CDR2 is YFSETQ in the germline V gene. V was pared by 4 bases and J by 2 bases, with 3 bases of the junction left unmatched. The CDR3, as DNA: TGCGCCAGCAGCCTAGGGACTAGCGGGACCTACGAGCAGTACTTC. This sequence encodes CASSLGTSGTYEQYF.

The genes are TRBV27 and TRBJ1-4; 9 nucleotides agree with TRBD1. The CDR3 covers 17 residues. CDR1 MNHEY and CDR2 SMNVEV come from the germline V gene (reference sequence). V gave up 4 bases and J gave up 7 bases; unmatched junction bases: 13. The CDR3 DNA reads TGTGCCAGCAGTTCCCGGGACAGGGAATATGATGGTGAAAAACTGTTTTTT. Translation: CASSSRDREYDGEKLFF.

The rearrangement uses TRBV3-1 (or the pseudogene TRBV3-2) and TRBJ2-7, with no clear D. This CDR3 comprises 14 residues. V dropped 4 bases and J dropped 6 bases, with 16 bases sitting between them. Germline values: CDR1 LGHDT, CDR2 YNNKEL (reference sequence). The DNA of the CDR3 is TGTGCCAGCAGCCCGCCCGACACATTTTCCGAGCAGTACTTC. Protein: CASSPPDTFSEQYF.

CDR3 amino acids: CASSHGQNANYGYTF. The CDR3 DNA sequence: TGTGCCAGCAGCCACGGACAGAACGCTAACTATGGCTACACCTTC. The chain recombines TRBV6-5 with TRBJ1-2; a possible D gene is TRBD1 (6 bases). This CDR3 has 15 residues. Germline V lookup: CDR1 MNHEY, CDR2 SVGAGI. Trimming cost V 6 bases and J 0 bases, with 14 bases left between them.

The V gene is TRBV6-4, the J gene TRBJ1-1; D might be TRBD1 (5 bases). Germline CDR1 reads MRHNA; CDR2 reads SNTAGT. Trimming removed 5 bases from V and 1 base from J, with 17 bases in between. The CDR3 length is 16 residues. The CDR3 region has the DNA TGTGCCAGCAGTTCTCGGGGGGGTCTAGGGAACACTGAAGCTTTCTTT. Its translation: CASSSRGGLGNTEAFF.

The gene calls are TRBV6-1 and TRBJ1-5; no clear D. The germline V gene has CDR1 MNHNS and CDR2 SASEGT. V was cut by 2 bases and J by 5 bases, with 13 bases left in between. CDR3 length: 15 amino acids. CDR3 nucleotides: TGTGCCAGCAGTGAATCGTACGGTTATTATCAGCCCCAGCATTTT. It codes for CASSESYGYYQPQHF.

Note on this clone: The sample holds other DNA sequences that translate to the same CDR3. This chain links TRBV7-9 with TRBJ1-1; D not resolved. Germline V gene sequence: CDR1 SEHNR, CDR2 FQNEAQ (reference sequence). The V end lost 5 bases, the J end lost 4 bases, and 11 bases lay between the germline ends. The CDR3 consists of 13 residues. CDR3 region: CASSLEGSTEAFF. The CDR3 coding sequence is TGTGCCAGCAGCCTGGAGGGTAGCACTGAAGCTTTCTTT.

The J gene is TRBJ1-1, the V gene TRBV3-1 (or the pseudogene TRBV3-2); TRBD1 matches 8 bases. The germline V gene has CDR1 LGHDT and CDR2 YNNKEL (reference sequence). The CDR3 runs 14 residues. Trimming cost V 1 base and J 7 bases; bases outside gene matches: 5. Written as DNA, the CDR3 is TGTGCCAGCAGCCAAGGGGACAGGCGGGGTGAAGCTTTCTTT. The encoded protein is CASSQGDRRGEAFF.

This chain uses TRBV5-1 with TRBJ1-2; 8 positions match TRBD1. The CDR3 is 16 residues long. Germline-derived CDR1 and CDR2 are SGHRS and YFSETQ. J lost 6 bases, V lost 3 bases, and 13 bases had no gene match. The CDR3 loop reads CASSWTSRDRQDGYTF. The CDR3 DNA follows: TGCGCCAGCAGCTGGACGTCCCGGGACAGGCAAGATGGCTACACCTTC.

This sequence joins TRBV5-6 and TRBJ1-5; perhaps TRBD1 as D (6 bases). Germline V lookup: CDR1 SGHDT, CDR2 YYEEEE. V was trimmed by 4 bases and J by 12 bases, leaving 14 bases between them. The CDR3 runs to 12 residues. As DNA, the CDR3 is TGTGCCAGCAGCCAGGGGCCAAGTGGCCAGCATTTT. Translation gives CASSQGPSGQHF.

V usage is TRBV6-2 or TRBV6-3 and J usage is TRBJ1-1, with no clear D. The CDR3 length is 14 residues. Deletions cut 0 bases from V and 2 bases from J, with 7 bases between. From germline, CDR1 is MNHEY and CDR2 SVGEGT. The CDR3 reads CASSYSYVNTEAFF. CDR3 sequence (DNA): TGTGCCAGCAGTTACTCCTACGTCAACACTGAAGCTTTCTTT.

This chain joins TRBV5-1 and TRBJ1-2; D is ambiguous. The CDR3 runs to 10 residues. Deletions cut 4 bases from V and 14 bases from J, with 12 bases between. Germline V CDR1 and CDR2: SGHRS, YFSETQ. CDR3 in amino acids: CASSPVARTF. The CDR3 DNA sequence: TGCGCCAGCAGCCCTGTTGCGAGAACCTTC. The whole variable domain, filled in from reference TRBV5-1 and TRBJ1-2, reads KAGVTQTPRYLIKTRGQQVTLSCSPISGHRSVSWYQQTPGQGLQFLFEYFSETQRNKGNFPGRFSGRQFSNSRSEMNVSTLELGDSALYLCASSPVARTFGSGTRLTVV.

The rearrangement joins TRBV7-2 to TRBJ2-2; 11 nucleotides line up with TRBD1. Germline CDR1 SGHTA, CDR2 FQGNSA. The CDR3 consists of 15 residues. V shed 5 bases, J shed 5 bases, and the junction held 4 bases outside the gene matches. This CDR3 reads CASSMGQGGTGELFF. The CDR3 region has the DNA TGTGCCAGCAGCATGGGACAGGGGGGAACCGGGGAGCTGTTTTTT. Drawing the rest from reference TRBV7-2 and TRBJ2-2, the complete variable domain is GAGVSQSPSNKVTEKGKDVELRCDPISGHTALYWYRQSLGQGLEFLIYFQGNSAPDKSGLPSDRFSAERTGGSVSTLTIQRTQQEDSAVYLCASSMGQGGTGELFFGEGSRLTVL.

The CDR3 DNA sequence: TGCGCCAGCAGCTCAAATATTGGAGGTGAAAAACTGTTTTTT. Translated: CASSSNIGGEKLFF. V usage is TRBV5-1 and J usage is TRBJ1-4; D unclear. This CDR3 comprises 14 residues. Germline CDR1 and CDR2: SGHRS and YFSETQ. V lost 3 bases and J lost 7, with 13 bases in between.

This chain connects TRBV7-6 to TRBJ2-7, with TRBD1 as a possible D gene (5 bases). Germline V gene data show CDR1 as SGHVS and CDR2 as FNYEAQ. CDR3 length: 15 amino acids. Between the trimmed V and J ends, which lost 3 bases and 0 bases, there was a span of 12 bases. CDR3 region: CASSFYRGYSYEQYF. The CDR3 nucleotides read TGTGCCAGCAGCTTTTATAGGGGTTACTCCTACGAGCAGTACTTC. Full variable domain (remainder filled in from reference TRBV7-6 and TRBJ2-7): GAGVSQSPRYKVTKRGQDVALRCDPISGHVSLYWYRQALGQGPEFLTYFNYEAQQDKSGLPNDRFSAERPEGSISTLTIQRTEQRDSAMYRCASSFYRGYSYEQYFGPGTRLTVT.

Only one count was recorded for this clone. This chain links TRBV7-9 with TRBJ1-2; 8 nucleotides agree with TRBD1. The V and J ends lost 2 bases and 8 bases, in that order; junction bases with no gene match: 4. Germline loops: CDR1 SEHNR, CDR2 FQNEAQ (reference sequence). The CDR3 has 13 residues. CDR3 DNA: TGTGCCAGCAGCTTACTGGACAGGGCGGGCTACACCTTC. This gives the protein CASSLLDRAGYTF.

CDR3 loop: CASSLAVAGKNEQFF. CDR3 nucleotides: TGTGCCAGCAGCTTGGCGGTTGCAGGGAAGAATGAGCAGTTCTTC. The chain combines TRBV5-6 with TRBJ2-1; perhaps TRBD1 as D (5 bases). The germline V and J ends were trimmed by 0 bases and 7 bases, with 14 bases remaining between them. Looked up from germline, CDR1 is SGHDT and CDR2 is YYEEEE. This CDR3 comprises 15 residues.

Only one count was recorded for this clone. The chain joins TRBV30 to TRBJ1-1, with TRBD1 matching 8 bases. Germline V gives CDR1 GTSNPN, CDR2 SVGIG (reference sequence). This CDR3 is 12 amino acids long. V shed 4 bases and J 7 bases; nucleotides not matched to a gene: 5. The CDR3 DNA sequence: TGTGCCTGGATGGACAGGGAAGATGAAGCTTTCTTT. This codes for CAWMDREDEAFF.

The chain recombines TRBV7-2 with TRBJ2-1, with 10 bases matching TRBD2. There are 16 residues in the CDR3. Losses at the gene ends were 3 bases for V and 4 bases for J; bases not matched to a gene: 6. Germline lookup yields CDR1 SGHTA and CDR2 FQGNSA. The CDR3 DNA is TGTGCCAGCAGCTTCCAGCGGGGGGGCCTATACAATGAGCAGTTCTTC. It specifies CASSFQRGGLYNEQFF.

V is TRBV7-6 and J is TRBJ2-1, with TRBD1 matching 10 bases. With V trimmed by 2 bases and J by 8 bases, 12 bases remained unmatched. The germline V gene has CDR1 SGHVS and CDR2 FNYEAQ. This CDR3 region has 17 residues. This CDR3 reads CASSLTRGGQGGDEQFF. The CDR3 nucleotides are TGTGCCAGCAGCTTAACCCGCGGAGGACAGGGGGGGGATGAGCAGTTCTTC.

In its sample, this clone was seen a few times. J is TRBJ1-5 and V is TRBV2, with D uncertain. Trimming cost V 11 bases and J 2 bases, with 19 bases left between them. Germline values: CDR1 SNHLY, CDR2 FYNNEI. This CDR3 region has 15 residues. Here the CDR3 DNA reads TGTGCCTGCGGCGAGGAGGTAATGGGCAATCAGCCCCAGCATTTT. It is translated as CACGEEVMGNQPQHF.